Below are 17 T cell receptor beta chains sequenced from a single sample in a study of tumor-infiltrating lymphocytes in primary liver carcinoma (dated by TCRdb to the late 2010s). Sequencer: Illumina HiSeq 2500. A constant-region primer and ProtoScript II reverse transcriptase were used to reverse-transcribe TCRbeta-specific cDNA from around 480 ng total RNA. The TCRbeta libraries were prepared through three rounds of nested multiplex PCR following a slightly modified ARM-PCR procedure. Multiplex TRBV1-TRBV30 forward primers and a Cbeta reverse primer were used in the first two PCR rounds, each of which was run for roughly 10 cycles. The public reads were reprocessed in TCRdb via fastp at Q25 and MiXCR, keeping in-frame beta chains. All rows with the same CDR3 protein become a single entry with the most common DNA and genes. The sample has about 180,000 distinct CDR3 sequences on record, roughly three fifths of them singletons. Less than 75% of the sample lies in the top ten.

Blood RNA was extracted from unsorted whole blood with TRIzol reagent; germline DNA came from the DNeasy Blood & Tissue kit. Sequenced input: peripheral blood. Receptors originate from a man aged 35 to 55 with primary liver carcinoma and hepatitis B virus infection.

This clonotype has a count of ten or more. CDR3 amino acids: CASSQAGTYNEQFF. In DNA, the CDR3 is TGTGCCAGCAGCCAAGCGGGGACCTACAATGAGCAGTTCTTC. The rearrangement joins TRBV6-5 to TRBJ2-1; 7 bases agree with TRBD2. CDR1 and CDR2 (germline): MNHEY, SVGAGI. The V gene end was trimmed by 6 bases and the J gene end by 2 bases; junction bases not matched to a gene: 4. This CDR3 is 14 amino acids long.

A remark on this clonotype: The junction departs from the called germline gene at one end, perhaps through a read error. The CDR3 coding sequence is TGTGCCAGCAGCGGACCAGCGGGAGGGCCCTCCGGGGAGCTGTCTTTT. Its protein product is CASSGPAGGPSGELSF. This chain connects TRBV5-4 to TRBJ2-2; 10 bases agree with TRBD2. The CDR3 is 16 amino acids. Germline CDR1 and CDR2: SGHNT and YYREEE (reference sequence).

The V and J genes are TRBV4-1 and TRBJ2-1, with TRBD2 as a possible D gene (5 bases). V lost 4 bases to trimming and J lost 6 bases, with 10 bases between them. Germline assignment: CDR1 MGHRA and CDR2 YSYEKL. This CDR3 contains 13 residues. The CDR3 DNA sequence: TGCGCCAGCAGCCTATGGGCGGGCAATGAGCAGTTCTTC. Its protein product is CASSLWAGNEQFF.

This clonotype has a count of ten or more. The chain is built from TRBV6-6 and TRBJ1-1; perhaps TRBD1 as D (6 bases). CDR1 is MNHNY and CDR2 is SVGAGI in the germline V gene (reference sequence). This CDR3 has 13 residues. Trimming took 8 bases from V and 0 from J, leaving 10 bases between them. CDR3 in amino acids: CASGGHMNTEAFF. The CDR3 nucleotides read TGTGCCAGCGGGGGACACATGAACACTGAAGCTTTCTTT.

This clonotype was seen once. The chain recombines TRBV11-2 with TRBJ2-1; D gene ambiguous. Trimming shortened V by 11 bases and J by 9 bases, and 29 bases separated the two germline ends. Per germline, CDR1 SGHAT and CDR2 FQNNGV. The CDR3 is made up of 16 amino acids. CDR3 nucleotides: TGTGCCGGTAGCTTGGATATCGAACTGGCCATGGGTGAGCAGTTCTTC. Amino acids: CAGSLDIELAMGEQFF.

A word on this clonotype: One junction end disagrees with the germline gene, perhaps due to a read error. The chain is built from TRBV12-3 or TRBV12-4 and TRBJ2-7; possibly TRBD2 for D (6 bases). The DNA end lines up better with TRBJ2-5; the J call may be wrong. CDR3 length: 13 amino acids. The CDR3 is CTSSIDGGETQYF. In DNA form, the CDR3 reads TGTACCAGCAGCATAGACGGGGGAGAGACCCAGTACTTC.

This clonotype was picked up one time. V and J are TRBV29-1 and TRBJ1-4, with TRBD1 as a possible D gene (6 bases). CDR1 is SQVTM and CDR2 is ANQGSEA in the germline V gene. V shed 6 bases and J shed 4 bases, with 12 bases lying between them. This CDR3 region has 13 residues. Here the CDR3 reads CSVGKDSNEKLFF. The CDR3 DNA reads TGCAGCGTCGGGAAGGACAGTAATGAAAAACTGTTTTTT.

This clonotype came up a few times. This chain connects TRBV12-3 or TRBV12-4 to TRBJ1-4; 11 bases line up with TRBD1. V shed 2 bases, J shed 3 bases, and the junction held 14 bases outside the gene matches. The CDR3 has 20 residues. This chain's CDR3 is CASSLLGPGQGGVANEKLFF. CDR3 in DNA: TGTGCCAGCAGTTTACTTGGACCGGGACAGGGGGGAGTAGCTAATGAAAAACTGTTTTTT.

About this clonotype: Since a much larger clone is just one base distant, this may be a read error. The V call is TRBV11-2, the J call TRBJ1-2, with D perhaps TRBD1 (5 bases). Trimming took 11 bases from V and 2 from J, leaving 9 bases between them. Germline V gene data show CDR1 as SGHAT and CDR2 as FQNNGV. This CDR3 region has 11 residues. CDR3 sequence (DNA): TGTGCCGGTGGGACGAACTATGGCTACACCTTC. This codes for CAGGTNYGYTF.

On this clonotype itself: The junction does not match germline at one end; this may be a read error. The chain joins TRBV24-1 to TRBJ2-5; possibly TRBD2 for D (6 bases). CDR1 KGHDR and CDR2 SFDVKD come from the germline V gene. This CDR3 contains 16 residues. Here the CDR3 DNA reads TGTGCCACCATTGATTTAACCGGGAGCGAGCAAGAGACCCAGTACTTC. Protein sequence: CATIDLTGSEQETQYF.

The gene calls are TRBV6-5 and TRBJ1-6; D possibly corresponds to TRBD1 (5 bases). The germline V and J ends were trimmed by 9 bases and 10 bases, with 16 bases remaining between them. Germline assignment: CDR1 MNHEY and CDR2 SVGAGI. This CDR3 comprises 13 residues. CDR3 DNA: TGTGCCAGTGGGACCGAAGGACGGTCACCCCTCCACTTT. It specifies CASGTEGRSPLHF.

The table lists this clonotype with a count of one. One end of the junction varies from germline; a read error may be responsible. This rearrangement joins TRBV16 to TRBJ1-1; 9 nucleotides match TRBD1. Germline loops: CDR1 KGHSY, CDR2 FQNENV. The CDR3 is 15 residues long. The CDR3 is CANSQRGGQGAEAFF. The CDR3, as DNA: TGTGCCAACAGCCAACGAGGGGGACAGGGCGCTGAAGCTTTCTTT.

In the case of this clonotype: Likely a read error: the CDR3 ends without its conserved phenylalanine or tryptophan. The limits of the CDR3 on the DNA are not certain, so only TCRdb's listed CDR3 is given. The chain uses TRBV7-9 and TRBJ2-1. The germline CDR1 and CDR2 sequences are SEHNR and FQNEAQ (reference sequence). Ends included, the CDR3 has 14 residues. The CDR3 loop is CASSLAGAYNEKFI.

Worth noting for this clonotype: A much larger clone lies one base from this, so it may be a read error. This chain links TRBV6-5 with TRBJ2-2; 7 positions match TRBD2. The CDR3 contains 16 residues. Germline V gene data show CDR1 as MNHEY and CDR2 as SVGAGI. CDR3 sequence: CDSSFLAEPNTGELFF. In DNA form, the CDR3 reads TGTGACAGCAGTTTTCTAGCGGAGCCGAACACCGGGGAGCTGTTTTTT.

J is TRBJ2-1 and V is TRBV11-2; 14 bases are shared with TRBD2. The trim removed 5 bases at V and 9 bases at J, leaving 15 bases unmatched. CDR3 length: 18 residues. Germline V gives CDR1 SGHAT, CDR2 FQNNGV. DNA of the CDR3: TGTGCCAGCAGCCTAGGGGGGACTAGCGGGAGCCCGTCGGGTGAGCAGTTCTTC. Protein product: CASSLGGTSGSPSGEQFF.

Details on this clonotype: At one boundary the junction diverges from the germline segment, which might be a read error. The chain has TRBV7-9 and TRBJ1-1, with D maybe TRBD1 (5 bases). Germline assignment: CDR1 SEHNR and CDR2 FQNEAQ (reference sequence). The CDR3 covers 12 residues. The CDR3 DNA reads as TGTGCCAGCAGCCCCATGGGACGGGAGAGGGGCTTT. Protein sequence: CASSPMGRERGF.

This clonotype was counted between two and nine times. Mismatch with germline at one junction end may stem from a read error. This chain's CDR3 is CSVSTGLGTEAFF. CDR3 bases: TGCAGCGTTTCTACAGGGCTAGGGACTGAGGCTTTCTTT. The gene calls are TRBV29-1 and TRBJ1-1; D might be TRBD1 (6 bases). In germline, CDR1 is SQVTM, CDR2 ANQGSEA. This CDR3 comprises 13 residues.